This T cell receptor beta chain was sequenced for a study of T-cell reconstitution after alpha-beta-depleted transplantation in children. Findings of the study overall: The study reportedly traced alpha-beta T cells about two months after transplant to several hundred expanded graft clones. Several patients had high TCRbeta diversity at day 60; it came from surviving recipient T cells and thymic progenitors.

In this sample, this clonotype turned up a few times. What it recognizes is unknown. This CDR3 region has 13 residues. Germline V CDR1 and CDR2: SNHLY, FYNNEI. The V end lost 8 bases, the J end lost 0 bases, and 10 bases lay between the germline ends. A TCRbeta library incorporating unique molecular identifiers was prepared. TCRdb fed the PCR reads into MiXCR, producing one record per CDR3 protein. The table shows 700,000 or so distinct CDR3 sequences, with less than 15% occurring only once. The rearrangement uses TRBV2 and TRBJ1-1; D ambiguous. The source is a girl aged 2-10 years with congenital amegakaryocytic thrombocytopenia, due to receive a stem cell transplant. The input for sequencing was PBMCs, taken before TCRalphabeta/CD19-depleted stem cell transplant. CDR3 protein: CASSDVVNTEAFF. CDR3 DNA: TGTGCCAGCTCGGACGTAGTGAACACTGAAGCTTTCTTT. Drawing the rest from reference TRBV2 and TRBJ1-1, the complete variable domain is EPEVTQTPSHQVTQMGQEVILRCVPISNHLYFYWYRQILGQKVEFLVSFYNNEISEKSEIFDDQFSVERPDGSNFTLKIRSTKLEDSAMYFCASSDVVNTEAFFGQGTRLTVV.